What follows is one T cell receptor (beta chain) and its context. This clonotype was detected ten times or more. Its antigen target is currently unknown. Base qualities are not provided; no much larger clone lies one nucleotide away. Sequencer: Illumina HiSeq 2500. TCR beta libraries were prepared by quantitative 5'-RACE with molecular barcodes. As for the original processing: A new computational method, built on a probabilistic model of VDJ rearrangement, was used to identify disease-linked TCR variants. The public reads were run again by TCRdb, first through fastp at Q25 and then through MiXCR, and only productive beta chains were kept. For every CDR3 protein sequence, its rows merge into one entry that carries the most common genes and DNA. The authors' filters were not applied to this entry. For this sample there are 800,000 to 900,000 distinct CDR3 sequences; roughly 12% appear just once. The ten most abundant clones make up roughly 0.51% of the sample.

V and J lose 3 bases and 0 bases, and a span of 8 bases separates them. The germline V gene sets CDR1 to SQVTM and CDR2 to ANQGSEA. From the cysteine through the phenylalanine, the CDR3 covers 13 amino acids. The retained sequence is limited to the CDR3, 39 bases, with the frame set at the first base. The data belong to a study of CD8 T cells in ankylosing spondylitis (TCRdb year 2017). Concerning the study at large: The study set out to find disease-linked TCR variants by profiling T cell receptor beta repertoires in ankylosing spondylitis patients and healthy donors. Peripheral blood samples were taken, and synovial fluid was additionally collected from ankylosing spondylitis patients. The whole study cohort included roughly 110 healthy donors and 20 to 25 ankylosing spondylitis patients. On the study overall, not on this receptor specifically: The disease-linked clones were reported to be significantly enriched in matched synovial fluid samples from ankylosing spondylitis patients. Blood from ankylosing spondylitis patients appeared to be characterized by a TCR beta motif composed of roughly 8 highly homologous amino acid variants. Some TCR beta motif variants had previously been reported in synovial fluid and blood of reactive arthritis patients, which suggested common disease-initiation mechanisms. The disease-linked clones showed a CD8+ phenotype and occurred at relatively low frequencies in peripheral blood.

The chain employs TRBV29-1 and TRBJ1-1, with the identity of the D gene unclear. The sequence was obtained from a male donor with ankylosing spondylitis. The sample comprised blood, either unsorted or a sorted T cell fraction (not recorded which). The nucleotides are TGCAGCGTTGAGAGAAGTATGAACACTGAAGCTTTCTTT. Its coded protein is CSVERSMNTEAFF.